This T cell receptor beta chain was obtained from a study of cytomegalovirus exposure and HLA in healthy donors. The study, taken as a whole, reports: Versus the roughly 640-donor mean, an Asian-associated ancestry cluster reportedly showed fewer N-insertions in a later analysis. The study labeled more than 150 TCR beta chains cytomegalovirus-associated.

Both 60 Vbeta primers and 13 Jbeta primers went into the PCR. Assay: immunoSEQ multiplex PCR; the TCRdb copy retains only in-frame clones and omits some. The data show 150,000 to 200,000 clones, almost 80% seen once. Though probably carrying unrecorded immune exposures, donors were nominally healthy at sampling. The V and J ends lost 1 base and 5 bases respectively, with 11 bases between them. CDR1 LNHDA and CDR2 SQIVND come from the germline V gene (reference sequence). CDR3 length: 14 amino acids. Worth noting for this clone: What it binds is unknown.

This clonotype was obtained from a man between 18 and 35 years old in good health and CMV-seropositive. Material: PBMCs. The chain combines TRBV19 with TRBJ1-2; no definite D call. CDR3 region: CASSIVLSLYGYTF. Written as DNA, the CDR3 is TGTGCCAGTAGTATAGTTCTCTCCTTGTATGGCTACACCTTC.